The 13 T cell receptor beta chains presented below share a single source sample, sequenced in a study of blood T cell repertoires in COVID-19. TCRdb's copy holds only in-frame clones and misses some; the assay was immunoSEQ multiplex PCR. The profile covers roughly 46,000 clones, with about four fifths appearing a single time and about 7.7% taken by the ten largest. Input material: peripheral blood. Every receptor here comes from a man in his sixties with active COVID-19.

The V and J genes are TRBV19 and TRBJ2-1; 8 nucleotides align to TRBD2. Trimming took 7 bases from V and 3 from J; bases not matched to a gene: 8. This CDR3 spans 15 amino acids. CDR1 LNHDA and CDR2 SQIVND come from the germline V gene (reference sequence). CDR3 protein: CASKPTSGLYNEQFF. CDR3 nucleotides: TGTGCCAGTAAACCAACTAGCGGTCTCTACAATGAGCAGTTCTTC.

The table lists this clone with a few counts. This chain links TRBV2 with TRBJ2-3, with no clear D. CDR3 length: 14 residues. The V and J ends lost 0 bases and 0 bases respectively, with 4 bases between them. From germline, CDR1 is SNHLY and CDR2 FYNNEI. The CDR3 sequence is CASSEAPSTDTQYF. The CDR3 DNA sequence: TGTGCCAGCAGTGAAGCCCCTAGCACAGATACGCAGTATTTT.

This clone was recorded once. The chain recombines TRBV12-3 or TRBV12-4 with TRBJ2-7; TRBD1 agrees at 7 bases. V lost 5 bases and J lost 3; bases outside the gene matches: 4. CDR3 size: 13 residues. DNA of the CDR3: TGTGCCAGCAGTCATCACAGGGGCTACGAGCAGTACTTC. The encoded protein is CASSHHRGYEQYF.

The gene calls are TRBV5-4 and TRBJ1-2; 8 positions match TRBD1. Trimming removed 4 bases from V and 5 bases from J; junction bases left unmatched: 4. Germline V lookup: CDR1 SGHNT, CDR2 YYREEE (reference sequence). This CDR3 is built from 13 residues. In nucleotides, the CDR3 is TGTGCCAGCAGCGTGGGGACAGGATATGGCTACACCTTC. It codes for CASSVGTGYGYTF.

This clone was observed a few times. The CDR3 nucleotides read TGTGCCAGCAGTTACCTAGCGGGCGGAGAGACCCAGTACTTC. Translated: CASSYLAGGETQYF. The V gene is TRBV7-3, the J gene TRBJ2-5; 8 bases map to TRBD2. The CDR3 is 14 residues long. V lost 6 bases and J lost 4; bases outside the gene matches: 7. The germline V gene encodes CDR1 SGHTA and CDR2 FQGTGA.

This clone was found once. The chain employs TRBV7-6 and TRBJ2-1; possibly TRBD2 for D (6 bases). The CDR3 has 12 residues. V gave up 8 bases and J gave up 8 bases, with 13 bases separating them. Germline V gene lookup returns CDR1 SGHVS and CDR2 FNYEAQ. The CDR3, as DNA: TGTGCCAGCGGGACTGCTACGGATGAGCAGTTCTTC. Translating gives CASGTATDEQFF.

This chain connects TRBV6-2 or TRBV6-3 to TRBJ2-1; D call uncertain. The CDR3 has 13 amino acids. Per the germline V gene, CDR1 is MNHEY and CDR2 is SVGEGT. V was cut by 3 bases and J by 8 bases, with 11 bases left in between. DNA for the CDR3: TGTGCCAGCAGTTATGTTGGTCAGTATGAGCAGTTCTTC. Amino acid sequence: CASSYVGQYEQFF.

The genes are TRBV29-1 and TRBJ2-7, with 11 bases matching TRBD2. CDR3 length: 12 amino acids. Trimming took 8 bases from V and 6 from J; bases not matched to a gene: 6. Germline-derived CDR1 and CDR2 are SQVTM and ANQGSEA. The CDR3 region is CSTTSGASEQYF. The CDR3 nucleotides are TGCAGCACGACTAGCGGGGCCAGCGAGCAGTACTTC.

V gene TRBV6-5 combines with J gene TRBJ2-7; D not resolved. CDR1 is MNHEY and CDR2 is SVGAGI in the germline V gene. This CDR3 is 14 amino acids long. Trimming took 0 bases from V and 1 from J, leaving 7 bases between them. This chain's CDR3 is CASSYSSASYEQYF. The CDR3, as DNA: TGTGCCAGCAGTTACTCGTCCGCGTCCTACGAGCAGTACTTC.

This chain uses TRBV7-9 with TRBJ2-5; 8 bases align to TRBD2. V lost 5 bases to trimming and J lost 5 bases; unmatched junction nucleotides: 10. The CDR3 runs 15 residues. In germline, CDR1 is SEHNR, CDR2 FQNEAQ (reference sequence). Here the CDR3 DNA reads TGTGCCAGCAGCCCTTTCGGGGGGGCCGGTGAGACCCAGTACTTC. It translates to CASSPFGGAGETQYF.

This clone has only a few counts. This chain joins TRBV9 and TRBJ2-1, with 16 nucleotides matching TRBD2. Germline CDR1 and CDR2: SGDLS and YYNGEE. This CDR3 has 16 amino acids. Unmatched junction bases numbered 2, after V lost 3 bases and J lost 5 bases. CDR3 sequence (DNA): TGTGCCAGCAGCGCGGGGACTAGCGGGGGGGACAATGAGCAGTTCTTC. This translates into CASSAGTSGGDNEQFF.

This rearrangement joins TRBV20-1 to TRBJ1-1, with TRBD1 as a possible D gene (5 bases). Germline CDR1 is DFQATT and CDR2 is SNEGSKA (reference sequence). The CDR3 is 11 amino acids. V lost 7 bases and J 9 bases, leaving 15 bases between the germline ends. CDR3 protein: CSGGWGYQAFF. The CDR3 DNA reads TGCAGTGGGGGCTGGGGCTACCAAGCTTTCTTT.

This chain joins TRBV9 and TRBJ1-2, with no clear D. V lost 3 bases and J 4 bases, leaving 10 bases between the germline ends. The CDR3 runs 13 residues. Germline V gene data show CDR1 as SGDLS and CDR2 as YYNGEE. This chain's CDR3 is CASSASEVYGYTF. The CDR3 bases are TGTGCCAGCAGCGCATCAGAGGTCTATGGCTACACCTTC.